This T cell receptor (beta chain) originates from a study of T cell repertoires in cytomegalovirus infection. TCRdb re-derived calls from the reads in MiXCR, one entry per CDR3 protein. The sample lists around 94,000 distinct CDR3 sequences, approximately 16% occurring once. The sequence was obtained from a human donor in good health (CMV status not recorded). Some clones in this sample may be carry-over from other donors' samples. Sequencing was performed on PBMCs.

In nucleotides, the CDR3 is TGTGCCAGCAGTGACACCGGGACAGATTCCTACGAGCAGTACTTC. Its protein product is CASSDTGTDSYEQYF. This chain uses TRBV6-6 with TRBJ2-7; the match to TRBD1 covers 7 bases. The junction had 8 bases not matched to a gene; V was cut back by 5 bases and J by 1 base. The CDR3 length is 15 residues. Germline CDR1 and CDR2: MNHNY and SVGAGI (reference sequence).